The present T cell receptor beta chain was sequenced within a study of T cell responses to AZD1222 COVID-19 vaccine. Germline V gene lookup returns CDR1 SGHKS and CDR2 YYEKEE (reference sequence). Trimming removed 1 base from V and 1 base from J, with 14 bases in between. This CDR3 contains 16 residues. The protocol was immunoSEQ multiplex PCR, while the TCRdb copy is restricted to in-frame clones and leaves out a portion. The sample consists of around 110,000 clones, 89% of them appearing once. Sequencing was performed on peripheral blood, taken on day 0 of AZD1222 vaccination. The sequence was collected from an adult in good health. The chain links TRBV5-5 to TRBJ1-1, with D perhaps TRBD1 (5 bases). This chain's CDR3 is CASSLSEGARNTEAFF. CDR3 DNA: TGTGCCAGCAGCTTGTCGGAAGGGGCGAGGAACACTGAAGCTTTCTTT. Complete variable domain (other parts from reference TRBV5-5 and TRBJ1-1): DAGVTQSPTHLIKTRGQQVTLRCSPISGHKSVSWYQQVLGQGPQFIFQYYEKEERGRGNFPDRFSARQFPNYSSELNVNALLLGDSALYLCASSLSEGARNTEAFFGQGTRLTVV.